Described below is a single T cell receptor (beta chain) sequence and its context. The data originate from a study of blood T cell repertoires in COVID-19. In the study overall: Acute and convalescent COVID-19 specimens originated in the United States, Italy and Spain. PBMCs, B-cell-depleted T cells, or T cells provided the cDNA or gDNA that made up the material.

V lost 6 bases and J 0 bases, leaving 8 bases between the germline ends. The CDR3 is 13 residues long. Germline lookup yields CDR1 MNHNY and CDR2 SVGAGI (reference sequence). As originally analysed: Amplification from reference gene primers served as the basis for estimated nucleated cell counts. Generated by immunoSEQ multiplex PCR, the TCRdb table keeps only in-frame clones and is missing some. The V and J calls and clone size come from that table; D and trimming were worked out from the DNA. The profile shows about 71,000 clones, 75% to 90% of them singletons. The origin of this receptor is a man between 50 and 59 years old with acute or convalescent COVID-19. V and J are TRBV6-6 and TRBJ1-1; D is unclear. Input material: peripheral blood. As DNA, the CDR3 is TGTGCCAGCAGCCAACAGATGAACACTGAAGCTTTCTTT. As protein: CASSQQMNTEAFF.